This is a list of T cell receptor beta chains from one sample in a study of T cell repertoires in cytomegalovirus infection. TCRdb used MiXCR to reprocess the reads, holding one entry per CDR3 protein. The data hold 480,000 or so distinct CDR3 sequences, with approximately 10% observed a single time. The specimen was PBMCs. The receptors here all came from a human donor in good health (CMV status not recorded). Some clones in this sample may be carry-over from other donors' samples. CDR3s include the opening cysteine and the closing phenylalanine or tryptophan. The D gene is left open where the match is weak. Clone size is given for some rows only: seen once, a few or many times, or a class if the clone is expanded.

D gene	clone size	V gene	J gene	CDR3 DNA	CDR3 protein
TRBD2	many	TRBV7-2	TRBJ2-7	TGTGCCAGCAGCTTAGGCGGGGGATACCCAAACGAGCAGTACTTC	CASSLGGGYPNEQYF
.	many	TRBV4-1	TRBJ2-1	TGCGCCAGCAGCCAAGGGCGGTGGAATGAGCAGTTCTTC	CASSQGRWNEQFF
TRBD1	few	TRBV12-3/TRBV12-4	TRBJ1-6	TGTGCCAGCAGTCTGGGACAGGGGGCGATTTCACCCCTCCACTTT	CASSLGQGAISPLHF
TRBD1	many	TRBV10-3	TRBJ1-5	TGTGCCATCAGGGGGACAGACCTAAATCAGCCCCAGCATTTT	CAIRGTDLNQPQHF
.	many	TRBV7-2	TRBJ2-1	TGTGCCAGCAGCTTTGGGCGGCCCCGGGAGCAGTTCTTC	CASSFGRPREQFF
.	.	TRBV4-2	TRBJ2-3	TGTGCCAGCAGCCAAGAGCTAAATACGGCAGATACGCAGTATTTT	CASSQELNTADTQYF
.	many	TRBV7-9	TRBJ2-7	TGTGCCAGCAGCTTAGGAGGGAATCACGAGCAGTACTTC	CASSLGGNHEQYF
.	many	TRBV4-1	TRBJ1-1	TGCGCCAGCAGCCTACTACTGACCGGGACAAAGAACACTGAAGCTTTCTTT	CASSLLLTGTKNTEAFF
.	few	TRBV28	TRBJ1-5	TGTGCCAGCACCGAACCGGTGGGCAGCCAGCCCCAGCATTTT	CASTEPVGSQPQHF
TRBD1	.	TRBV5-1	TRBJ1-1	TGCGCCAGCAGCGCGGGACAGACTGAAGCTTTCTTT	CASSAGQTEAFF
.	few	TRBV29-1	TRBJ2-3	TGCAGCGTTGTACGGCGGAGTCGCACAGATACGCAGTATTTT	CSVVRRSRTDTQYF
.	many	TRBV2	TRBJ1-1	TGTGCCAGCGTACGAACGGTGTGGGCCCCTGAAGCTTTCTTT	CASVRTVWAPEAFF
TRBD2	many	TRBV29-1	TRBJ2-7	TGCAGCGTTGGCCGCGGGAGAAACTACGAGCAGTACTTC	CSVGRGRNYEQYF
TRBD2	.	TRBV28	TRBJ2-4	TGTGCCAGCAGTCGACTAGCGGAGGTGATAAACATTCAGTACTTC	CASSRLAEVINIQYF
TRBD2	many	TRBV7-2	TRBJ2-2	TGTGCCAGCAGCCCCTTAGCGGGGACGAACACCGGGGAGCTGTTTTTT	CASSPLAGTNTGELFF
.	.	TRBV7-2	TRBJ2-7	TGTGCCAGCAGCACCCTAAGAGGGTACGAGCAGTACTTC	CASSTLRGYEQYF
TRBD2	few	TRBV29-1	TRBJ2-4	TGCAGCGTTGAAGATCGGGGGGGAGCCAAAAACATTCAGTACTTC	CSVEDRGGAKNIQYF
.	many	TRBV12-3/TRBV12-4	TRBJ2-3	TGTGCCAGCAGACGGCGGACTAGCACAGATACGCAGTATTTT	CASRRRTSTDTQYF
TRBD1	many	TRBV2	TRBJ1-1	TGTGCCAGACAGGGGATTGCTGAAGCTTTCTTT	CARQGIAEAFF
.	few	TRBV28	TRBJ2-1	TGTGCCAGCAAAAGGCAGGACCGACACAATGAGCAGTTCTTC	CASKRQDRHNEQFF
TRBD1	many	TRBV2	TRBJ2-7	TGTGCCAGCAGTACCGGGACAGGGTCGTACGAGCAGTACTTC	CASSTGTGSYEQYF
.	few	TRBV20-1	TRBJ2-3	TGCAGTGCTGGTCGGGGGGCGGGGGCAGATACGCAGTATTTT	CSAGRGAGADTQYF
.	many	TRBV3-1	TRBJ2-1	TGTGCCAGCAGCCAAGATCTAAAGCAGTTCTTC	CASSQDLKQFF
.	many	TRBV6-1	TRBJ1-1	TGTGCCAGCAGGGAGGAAGGTAGGAACACTGAAGCTTTCTTT	CASREEGRNTEAFF
TRBD2	.	TRBV7-9	TRBJ2-2	TGTGCCAGCAGCTCCACTCTAGCGGGGGGGCGTACCGGGGAGCTGTTTTTT	CASSSTLAGGRTGELFF